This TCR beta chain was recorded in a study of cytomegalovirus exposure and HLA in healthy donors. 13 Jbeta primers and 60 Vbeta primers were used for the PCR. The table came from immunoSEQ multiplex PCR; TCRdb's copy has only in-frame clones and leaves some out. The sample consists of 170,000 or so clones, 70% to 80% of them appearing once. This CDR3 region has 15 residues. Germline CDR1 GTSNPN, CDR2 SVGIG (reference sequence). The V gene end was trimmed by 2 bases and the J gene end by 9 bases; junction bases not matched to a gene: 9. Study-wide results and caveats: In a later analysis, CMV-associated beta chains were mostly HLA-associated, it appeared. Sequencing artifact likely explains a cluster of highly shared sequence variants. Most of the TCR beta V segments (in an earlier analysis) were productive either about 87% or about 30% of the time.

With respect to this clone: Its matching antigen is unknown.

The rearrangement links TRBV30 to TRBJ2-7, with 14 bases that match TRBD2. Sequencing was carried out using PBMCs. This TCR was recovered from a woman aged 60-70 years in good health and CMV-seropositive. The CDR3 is CAWSPPGLAGVRQYF. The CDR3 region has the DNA TGTGCCTGGAGTCCGCCGGGACTAGCGGGGGTTCGGCAGTACTTC.